The next 22 T cell receptor beta chains were all read from a single sample in a study of T cells after yellow fever vaccination. TCRdb recomputed calls from the 5' RACE reads with MiXCR, one row per CDR3 protein. The repertoire has approximately 510,000 distinct CDR3 sequences, 21% of them found once; the top ten carry around 17%. The sequencing here drew on PBMCs, taken less than 25 days after the first yellow fever vaccination. The source is a man younger than 35 who received the YFV17D yellow fever vaccine.

The gene calls are TRBV25-1 and TRBJ1-5; D not certain. The germline CDR1 and CDR2 sequences are MGHDK and SYGVNS. The germline V and J ends were trimmed by 3 bases and 0 bases, with 12 bases remaining between them. The CDR3 loop spans 16 amino acids. The CDR3 loop is CASSDLRSGSNQPQHF. The DNA of the CDR3 is TGTGCCAGCAGTGATCTCAGGTCCGGTAGCAATCAGCCCCAGCATTTT. Full variable domain (missing parts from reference TRBV25-1 and TRBJ1-5): EADIYQTPRYLVIGTGKKITLECSQTMGHDKMYWYQQDPGMELHLIHYSYGVNSTEKGDLSSESTVSRIRTEHFPLTLESARPSHTSQYLCASSDLRSGSNQPQHFGDGTRLSIL.

The V and J genes are TRBV20-1 and TRBJ2-3; perhaps D is TRBD1 or TRBD2 (5 bases each). The CDR3 spans 14 residues. V lost 7 bases and J lost 0, with 14 bases in between. The germline gives CDR1 DFQATT, CDR2 SNEGSKA (reference sequence). DNA for the CDR3: TGCAGTGGCCGCGTCGGGGCTAGCACAGATACGCAGTATTTT. This translates into CSGRVGASTDTQYF.

V usage is TRBV5-1 and J usage is TRBJ2-5; 8 bases fit TRBD1. The CDR3 loop spans 16 amino acids. CDR1 and CDR2 from the germline V gene are SGHRS and YFSETQ. The V and J ends lost 4 bases and 4 bases, in that order; junction bases with no gene match: 12. The CDR3 reads CASSRLGQGFGETQYF. Here the CDR3 DNA reads TGCGCCAGCAGCAGACTCGGACAGGGCTTCGGAGAGACCCAGTACTTC. Based on the CDR3 plus reference TRBV5-1 and TRBJ2-5, the full variable domain is KAGVTQTPRYLIKTRGQQVTLSCSPISGHRSVSWYQQTPGQGLQFLFEYFSETQRNKGNFPGRFSGRQFSNSRSEMNVSTLELGDSALYLCASSRLGQGFGETQYFGPGTRLLVL.

This clonotype was seen a few times. One junction end does not reproduce the germline sequence, and a read error may be involved. The CDR3 DNA reads TGTGCCAGCAGAAACCCGACAGGGGCAAGGGACACTGAAGTTTTCTTT. The encoded protein is CASRNPTGARDTEVFF. This chain links TRBV11-2 with TRBJ1-1; TRBD1 matches 8 bases. Per germline, CDR1 SGHAT and CDR2 FQNNGV. The CDR3 covers 16 residues.

The table lists this clonotype with a few counts. This rearrangement joins TRBV20-1 to TRBJ1-1; D unresolved. The CDR3 is 13 amino acids. Germline V gene sequence: CDR1 DFQATT, CDR2 SNEGSKA (reference sequence). Trimming took 6 bases from V and 1 from J, leaving 12 bases between them. CDR3 sequence reads: CSAAVGTNTEAFF. CDR3 sequence (DNA): TGCAGTGCCGCGGTGGGAACGAACACTGAAGCTTTCTTT.

This clonotype has just a few counts. V is TRBV19 and J is TRBJ2-5, with no clear D. Trimming left V 5 bases short and J 6 bases short, with 7 bases between. The V gene's germline CDR1 is LNHDA and CDR2 SQIVND (reference sequence). This CDR3 is built from 11 residues. The CDR3 is CASSSTQTQYF. The CDR3 DNA reads TGTGCCAGTAGTTCGACCCAGACCCAGTACTTC.

The CDR3, as DNA: TGTGCCATCAGTGAGTGGAGCGGGGGGGCATCAGATACGCAGTATTTT. It codes for CAISEWSGGASDTQYF. This sequence joins TRBV10-3 and TRBJ2-3, with 10 positions matching TRBD2. The trim removed 1 base at V and 4 bases at J, leaving 5 bases unmatched. The CDR3 is 16 amino acids. Germline loops: CDR1 ENHRY, CDR2 SYGVKD.

This clonotype was counted many times. The chain couples TRBV5-1 to TRBJ1-4, with unresolved D. Germline CDR1 and CDR2: SGHRS and YFSETQ. This CDR3 is 14 amino acids long. V was trimmed by 0 bases and J by 1 base, leaving 4 bases between them. The CDR3 protein is CASSLGRTNEKLFF. The CDR3 nucleotides are TGCGCCAGCAGCTTGGGTAGAACTAATGAAAAACTGTTTTTT.

J is TRBJ1-1 and V is TRBV12-3 or TRBV12-4; D is ambiguous. The CDR3 runs to 13 residues. V lost 10 bases to trimming and J lost 5 bases, with 17 bases between them. This CDR3 reads CAIARIRRTEAFF. The CDR3 DNA sequence: TGTGCCATCGCTAGAATAAGACGTACTGAAGCTTTCTTT.

This rearrangement joins TRBV27 to TRBJ2-1; TRBD2 matches at 8 bases. The CDR3 spans 15 residues. CDR1 is MNHEY and CDR2 is SMNVEV in the germline V gene (reference sequence). With V trimmed by 4 bases and J by 2 bases, 4 bases remained unmatched. CDR3 in DNA: TGTGCCAGCAGTTCCATACTAGCGGCCTACAATGAGCAGTTCTTC. It codes for CASSSILAAYNEQFF.

The chain is built from TRBV6-5 and TRBJ2-5; D is perhaps TRBD1 or TRBD2 (5 bases each). This CDR3 has 15 residues. Looked up from germline, CDR1 is MNHEY and CDR2 is SVGAGI. Trimming pared 2 bases from V and 2 bases from J, leaving 12 bases between. CDR3 sequence (DNA): TGTGCCAGCAGTTACGTAACTAGGGGTCAAGAGACCCAGTACTTC. Its protein product is CASSYVTRGQETQYF.

The chain uses TRBV4-2 and TRBJ2-6; D unresolved. Germline V gene sequence: CDR1 LGHNA, CDR2 YNFKEQ. This CDR3 contains 16 residues. Trimming took off 2 bases at V and 2 bases at J, with 10 bases between the two ends. CDR3 nucleotide sequence: TGTGCCAGCAGCCAAATCCTCGGAGCTGGGGCCAACGTCCTGACTTTC. Residues: CASSQILGAGANVLTF.

CDR3 in amino acids: CSVEGPVVYGYTF. The DNA of the CDR3 is TGCAGCGTTGAGGGACCGGTGGTCTATGGCTACACCTTC. The V and J genes are TRBV29-1 and TRBJ1-2, with D tentatively TRBD1 (5 bases). The ends were cut back, 3 bases at V and 4 bases at J, with 12 bases in the middle. CDR3 length: 13 residues. Germline V lookup: CDR1 SQVTM, CDR2 ANQGSEA.

This clonotype was seen more than once but under ten times. This chain joins TRBV9 and TRBJ1-6; 9 positions match TRBD1. Looked up from germline, CDR1 is SGDLS and CDR2 is YYNGEE. The trim removed 4 bases at V and 8 bases at J, leaving 7 bases unmatched. This CDR3 spans 15 amino acids. CDR3 sequence (DNA): TGTGCCAGCAGCTCCAAGGGGGACAGGGATTCACCCCTCCACTTT. As protein: CASSSKGDRDSPLHF.

V usage is TRBV28 and J usage is TRBJ2-2; TRBD1 matches 9 bases. Germline loops: CDR1 MDHEN, CDR2 SYDVKM. There are 15 residues in the CDR3. V lost 6 bases, J lost 3 bases, and 5 bases stayed unmatched. The CDR3 region is CASRTTGGHTGELFF. Here the CDR3 DNA reads TGTGCCAGCAGGACAACAGGGGGCCACACCGGGGAGCTGTTTTTT.

This clonotype was picked up a small number of times. This chain uses TRBV2 with TRBJ2-5, with D perhaps matching TRBD1 or TRBD2 (5 bases each). Per germline, CDR1 SNHLY and CDR2 FYNNEI. With 2 bases removed from V and 5 bases from J, the gap between germline ends came to 21 bases. The CDR3 spans 17 residues. The DNA for the CDR3 is TGTGCCAGCAGTGAAAAATTTTTTGGGACGGCCTGGGAGACCCAGTACTTC. Its translation is CASSEKFFGTAWETQYF.

CDR3 DNA sequence: TGTGCCAGCAGTTCAGAAAATACCAATCAGCCCCAGCATTTT. This translates into CASSSENTNQPQHF. The V call is TRBV12-3 or TRBV12-4, the J call TRBJ1-5; D gene ambiguous. V was shortened by 4 bases and J by 3 bases, with 10 bases between the two germline ends. The CDR3 length is 14 residues.

In this sample, this clonotype turned up a few times. This chain links TRBV2 with TRBJ2-5; unclear D gene. Germline CDR1 reads SNHLY; CDR2 reads FYNNEI. The CDR3 consists of 13 residues. Trimming cost V 3 bases and J 0 bases, with 5 bases left between them. CDR3 sequence (DNA): TGTGCCAGCAGTGATCAGAACCAAGAGACCCAGTACTTC. Encoded protein: CASSDQNQETQYF.

The table lists this clonotype with a few counts. This chain connects TRBV10-3 to TRBJ1-6; D is possibly TRBD1 (5 bases). V was shortened by 0 bases and J by 1 base, with 16 bases between the two germline ends. The CDR3 is made up of 19 amino acids. Germline-derived CDR1 and CDR2 are ENHRY and SYGVKD. Here the CDR3 reads CAISESFDRKRSYNSPLHF. CDR3 bases: TGTGCCATCAGTGAGTCTTTTGACAGAAAGAGATCCTATAATTCACCCCTCCACTTT.

V and J are TRBV11-2 and TRBJ1-1; D unresolved. Trimming left V 3 bases short and J 9 bases short, with 8 bases between. The CDR3 covers 11 residues. CDR1 SGHAT and CDR2 FQNNGV come from the germline V gene. The CDR3 spells CASSLGSQAFF. DNA of the CDR3: TGTGCCAGCAGCTTGGGGTCTCAAGCTTTCTTT.

There are many counts of this clonotype. This chain connects TRBV7-2 to TRBJ2-1; 10 nucleotides align to TRBD2. CDR3 length: 15 amino acids. Germline assignment: CDR1 SGHTA and CDR2 FQGNSA. The V and J ends lost 5 bases and 9 bases, in that order; junction bases with no gene match: 10. The CDR3 DNA is TGTGCCAGCAGCATTAGCGGGGGGATCCGTCCTGAGCAGTTCTTC. Amino acids: CASSISGGIRPEQFF. Complete variable domain (other parts from reference TRBV7-2 and TRBJ2-1): GAGVSQSPSNKVTEKGKDVELRCDPISGHTALYWYRQSLGQGLEFLIYFQGNSAPDKSGLPSDRFSAERTGGSVSTLTIQRTQQEDSAVYLCASSISGGIRPEQFFGPGTRLTVL.

The V and J genes are TRBV25-1 and TRBJ2-2, with 7 bases identical to TRBD1. The CDR3 has 17 residues. With 4 bases clipped from V and 0 bases from J, the junction kept 8 bases outside the gene matches. The V gene's germline CDR1 is MGHDK and CDR2 SYGVNS. CDR3 loop: CASSAPHGTANTGELFF. The CDR3 DNA follows: TGTGCCAGCAGTGCTCCCCATGGGACAGCGAACACCGGGGAGCTGTTTTTT.